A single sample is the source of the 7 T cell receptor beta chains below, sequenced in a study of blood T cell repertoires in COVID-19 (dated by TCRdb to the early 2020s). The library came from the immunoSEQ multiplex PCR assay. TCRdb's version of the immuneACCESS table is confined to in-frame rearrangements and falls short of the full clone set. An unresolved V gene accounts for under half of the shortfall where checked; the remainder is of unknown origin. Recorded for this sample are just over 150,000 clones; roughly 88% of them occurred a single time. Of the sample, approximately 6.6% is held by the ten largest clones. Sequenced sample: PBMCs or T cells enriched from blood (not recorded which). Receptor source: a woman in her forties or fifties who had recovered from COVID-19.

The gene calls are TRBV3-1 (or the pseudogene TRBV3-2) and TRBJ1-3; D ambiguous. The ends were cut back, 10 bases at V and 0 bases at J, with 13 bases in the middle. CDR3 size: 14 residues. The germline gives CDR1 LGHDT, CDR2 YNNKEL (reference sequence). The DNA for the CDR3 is TGTGCCACCCGCCGGGATGCCTCTGGAAACACCATATATTTT. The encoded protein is CATRRDASGNTIYF.

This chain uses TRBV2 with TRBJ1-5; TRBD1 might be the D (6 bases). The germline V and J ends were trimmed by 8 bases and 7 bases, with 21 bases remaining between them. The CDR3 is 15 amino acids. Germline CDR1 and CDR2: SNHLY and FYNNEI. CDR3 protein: CASHNQAGAGQPQHF. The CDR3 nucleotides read TGTGCCAGCCACAACCAGGCAGGGGCTGGACAGCCCCAGCATTTT.

CDR3 bases: TGTGCCTGGAGTGTACTCGGGACAGGGGGCCCCGGGGAGCTGTTTTTT. Translation gives CAWSVLGTGGPGELFF. The genes are TRBV30 and TRBJ2-2; 12 nucleotides agree with TRBD1. This CDR3 is 16 amino acids long. The V gene end was trimmed by 0 bases and the J gene end by 6 bases; junction bases not matched to a gene: 5. Germline loops: CDR1 GTSNPN, CDR2 SVGIG (reference sequence).

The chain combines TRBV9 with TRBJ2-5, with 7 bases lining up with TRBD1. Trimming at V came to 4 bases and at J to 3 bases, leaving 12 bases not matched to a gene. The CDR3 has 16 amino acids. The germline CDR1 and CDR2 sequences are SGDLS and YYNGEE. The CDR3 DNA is TGTGCCAGCAGCCCCCAACCCGGACAGGTCAAAGAGACCCAGTACTTC. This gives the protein CASSPQPGQVKETQYF.

DNA of the CDR3: TGCGCCAGCAGCCAAGTTTCCGGGGGGAATAATGAAAAACTGTTTTTT. Amino acid sequence: CASSQVSGGNNEKLFF. The chain recombines TRBV4-3 with TRBJ1-4; maybe TRBD1 (5 bases). V was cut by 1 base and J by 4 bases, with 13 bases left in between. CDR1 is LGHNA, CDR2 YSLEER, per germline. The CDR3 covers 16 residues.

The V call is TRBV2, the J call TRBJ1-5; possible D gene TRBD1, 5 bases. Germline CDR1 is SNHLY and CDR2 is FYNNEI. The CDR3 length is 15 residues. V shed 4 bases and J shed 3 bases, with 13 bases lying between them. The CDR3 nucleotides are TGTGCCAGCAGTGCGTCAGGGATAAACAATCAGCCCCAGCATTTT. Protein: CASSASGINNQPQHF.

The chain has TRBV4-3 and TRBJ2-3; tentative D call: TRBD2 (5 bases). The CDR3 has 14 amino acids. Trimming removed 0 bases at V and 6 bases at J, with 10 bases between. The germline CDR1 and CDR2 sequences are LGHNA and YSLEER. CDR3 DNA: TGCGCCAGCAGCCAAGACGCTAGGAGGGATACGCAGTATTTT. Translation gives CASSQDARRDTQYF.